Listed below are T cell receptor beta chains from one sample, sequenced in a study of cytomegalovirus exposure and HLA in healthy donors. Sequencing used immunoSEQ multiplex PCR; TCRdb keeps in-frame clones, though not all of them. Among approximately 100,000 clones listed, around three quarters were seen once. The specimen was PBMCs. The receptors were sampled from a female donor in good health and CMV-seropositive. Both conserved end residues are trimmed from each CDR3. The order of the fields is V gene, J gene, CDR3 protein.

V: TRBV18; J: TRBJ2-5; CDR3: ASSPDSRGVETQY
V: TRBV6-6; J: TRBJ1-1; CDR3: ASTFVGGFNTEAF
V: TRBV27; J: TRBJ2-7; CDR3: ASSRSGTGGHEQY
V: TRBV5-1; J: TRBJ2-5; CDR3: ASSWDWETQY
V: TRBV2; J: TRBJ2-7; CDR3: ASSASSYEQY
V: TRBV27; J: TRBJ1-5; CDR3: ASSSDRGLGWNQPQH
V: TRBV19; J: TRBJ2-1; CDR3: ASSIVLPSGISSNEQF
V: TRBV28; J: TRBJ1-2; CDR3: ASSSVNRVLDYGYT
V: TRBV18; J: TRBJ1-1; CDR3: ASSPAGMNTEAF
V: TRBV30; J: TRBJ2-7; CDR3: AWSVLPRREQY
V: TRBV4-3; J: TRBJ2-5; CDR3: ASSQDGASGGAETQY
V: TRBV9; J: TRBJ1-2; CDR3: ASSVGQGYNYGYT
V: TRBV7-2; J: TRBJ1-2; CDR3: ASDRGGYGYT
V: TRBV30; J: TRBJ2-1; CDR3: AWSTGLAGYNEQF
V: TRBV5-1; J: .; CDR3: ASSRGGLAGGITYEQY
V: TRBV20-1; J: TRBJ2-7; CDR3: SAVAGREQY
V: TRBV28; J: TRBJ1-2; CDR3: ASTVLEGGRNGYT
V: TRBV5-4; J: TRBJ2-2; CDR3: ASSLRGSLTGELF
V: TRBV5-1; J: TRBJ1-3; CDR3: ASCQGAVGAGNTIY
V: TRBV18; J: TRBJ1-1; CDR3: ASSPGLMNTEAF
V: TRBV28; J: TRBJ2-7; CDR3: ASSSPPGTRDTREQY
V: TRBV5-4; J: TRBJ1-1; CDR3: ASSSGTGGGSTEAF
V: TRBV11-2; J: TRBJ2-5; CDR3: ASSFRVAGTKEAQY
V: TRBV6-5; J: TRBJ2-7; CDR3: ATIDRGISYEQY
V: TRBV6-6; J: TRBJ2-7; CDR3: ASSYRGQGAEEQY
V: TRBV9; J: TRBJ2-1; CDR3: ASSTPSSSGGLNEQF
V: TRBV28; J: TRBJ1-2; CDR3: ASRHGTAVNYGYT
V: TRBV30; J: TRBJ1-2; CDR3: AWSVHQGYYGYT
V: TRBV5-4; J: TRBJ1-4; CDR3: ASSLYLWDRPNEKLF
V: TRBV6-5; J: TRBJ2-3; CDR3: ASSYSMVGGRDTQY
V: TRBV14; J: TRBJ2-3; CDR3: ASSQEGAGTQY
V: TRBV27; J: TRBJ1-2; CDR3: ASSLTGFLYGYT
V: TRBV5-4; J: TRBJ2-5; CDR3: ASSVPGTIQETQY
V: TRBV7-2; J: TRBJ1-1; CDR3: ASSSQGTGLNTEAF
V: TRBV5-4; J: TRBJ2-7; CDR3: ASSVTGSSYEQY
V: TRBV6-1; J: TRBJ2-1; CDR3: ASSEVAGSPSGGIYNEQF
V: TRBV19; J: TRBJ2-3; CDR3: ATADTDTQY
V: TRBV5-1; J: TRBJ2-7; CDR3: ASSLALTGTPYEQY
V: TRBV6-5; J: TRBJ2-7; CDR3: ASNAGGVGAYEQY
V: TRBV10-3; J: TRBJ1-1; CDR3: AIRAGTADTEAF
V: TRBV27; J: TRBJ1-5; CDR3: ASSSSGGEGQPQH
V: TRBV7-9; J: TRBJ2-3; CDR3: ASSLFPGQGGTDTQY
V: TRBV27; J: TRBJ1-1; CDR3: ASRVTGGLNTEAF
V: TRBV7-9; J: TRBJ1-1; CDR3: ASSTPDRMNTEAF
V: TRBV19; J: TRBJ2-5; CDR3: ASSSSGRIETQY
V: TRBV5-1; J: TRBJ2-7; CDR3: ASSLGQGIYEQY
V: TRBV14; J: TRBJ2-2; CDR3: ASSRQAANTGELF
V: TRBV30; J: TRBJ1-2; CDR3: AWRFAGGGYT
V: TRBV19; J: TRBJ2-1; CDR3: ASSIREGSYNEQF
V: TRBV7-2; J: TRBJ2-2; CDR3: ASSLARVGGELF
V: TRBV7-9; J: TRBJ2-2; CDR3: ASSLGGVTGELF
V: TRBV12-5; J: TRBJ1-1; CDR3: ASARTGFTEAF
V: TRBV5-5; J: TRBJ1-4; CDR3: ASSRQAATNEKLF
V: TRBV14; J: TRBJ2-7; CDR3: ASSLHGGPTSSYEQY
V: TRBV25-1; J: TRBJ1-2; CDR3: ASRETGALYGYT